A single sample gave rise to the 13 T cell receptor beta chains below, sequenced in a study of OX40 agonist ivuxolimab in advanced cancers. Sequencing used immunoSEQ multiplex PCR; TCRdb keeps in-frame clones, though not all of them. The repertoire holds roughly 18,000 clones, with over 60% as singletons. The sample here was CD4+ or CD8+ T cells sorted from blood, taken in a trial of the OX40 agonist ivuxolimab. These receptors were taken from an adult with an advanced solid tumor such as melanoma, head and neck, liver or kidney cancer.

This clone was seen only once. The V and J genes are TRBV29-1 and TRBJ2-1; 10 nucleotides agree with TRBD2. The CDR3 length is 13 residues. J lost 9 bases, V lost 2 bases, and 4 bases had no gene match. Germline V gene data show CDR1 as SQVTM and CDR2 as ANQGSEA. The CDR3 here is CSVESGGGSEQFF. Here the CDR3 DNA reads TGCAGCGTTGAAAGCGGGGGGGGCAGTGAGCAGTTCTTC.

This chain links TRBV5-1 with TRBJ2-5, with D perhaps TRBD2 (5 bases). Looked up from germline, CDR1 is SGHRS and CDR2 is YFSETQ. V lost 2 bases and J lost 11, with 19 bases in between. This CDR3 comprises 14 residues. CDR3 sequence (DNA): TGCGCCAGCAGCTTAGACGGCCTCCTATGGGAGCAGTACTTC. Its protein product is CASSLDGLLWEQYF.

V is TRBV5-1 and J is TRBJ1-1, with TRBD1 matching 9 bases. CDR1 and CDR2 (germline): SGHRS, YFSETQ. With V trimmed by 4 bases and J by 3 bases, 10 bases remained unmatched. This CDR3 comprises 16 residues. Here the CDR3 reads CASSQTGGVLDTEAFF. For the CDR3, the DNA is TGCGCCAGCAGCCAGACAGGGGGGGTTTTAGACACTGAAGCTTTCTTT. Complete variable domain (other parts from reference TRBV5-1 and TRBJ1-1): KAGVTQTPRYLIKTRGQQVTLSCSPISGHRSVSWYQQTPGQGLQFLFEYFSETQRNKGNFPGRFSGRQFSNSRSEMNVSTLELGDSALYLCASSQTGGVLDTEAFFGQGTRLTVV.

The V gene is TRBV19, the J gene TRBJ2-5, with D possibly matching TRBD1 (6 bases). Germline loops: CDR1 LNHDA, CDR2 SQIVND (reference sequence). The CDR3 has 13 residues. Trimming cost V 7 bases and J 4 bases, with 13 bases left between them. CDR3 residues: CASTTGWGETQYF. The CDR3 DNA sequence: TGTGCCAGTACTACAGGGTGGGGAGAGACCCAGTACTTC.

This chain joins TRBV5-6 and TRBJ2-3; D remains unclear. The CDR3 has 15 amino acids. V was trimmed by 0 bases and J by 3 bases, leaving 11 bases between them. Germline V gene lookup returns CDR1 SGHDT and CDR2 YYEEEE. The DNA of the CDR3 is TGTGCCAGCAGCTTGGGCGAACCCGGGACAGATACGCAGTATTTT. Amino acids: CASSLGEPGTDTQYF.

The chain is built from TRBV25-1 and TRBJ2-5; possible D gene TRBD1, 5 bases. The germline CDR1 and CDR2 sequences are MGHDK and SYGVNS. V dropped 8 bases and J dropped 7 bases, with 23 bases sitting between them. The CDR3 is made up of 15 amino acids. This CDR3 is CASVRETVKRTTQYF. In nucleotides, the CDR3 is TGTGCCAGCGTCAGGGAAACAGTCAAGAGAACGACCCAGTACTTC.

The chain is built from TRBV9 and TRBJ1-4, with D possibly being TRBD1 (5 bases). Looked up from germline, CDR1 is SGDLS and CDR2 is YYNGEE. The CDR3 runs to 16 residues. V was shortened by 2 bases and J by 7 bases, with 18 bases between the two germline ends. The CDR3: CASSVGGRGVGEKLFF. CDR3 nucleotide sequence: TGTGCCAGCAGCGTCGGAGGAAGAGGGGTTGGTGAAAAACTGTTTTTT.

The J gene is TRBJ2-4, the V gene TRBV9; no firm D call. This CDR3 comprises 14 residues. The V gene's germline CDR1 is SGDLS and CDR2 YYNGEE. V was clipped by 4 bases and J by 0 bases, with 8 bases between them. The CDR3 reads CASSTGIAKNIQYF. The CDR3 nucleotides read TGTGCCAGCAGCACCGGAATAGCCAAAAACATTCAGTACTTC.

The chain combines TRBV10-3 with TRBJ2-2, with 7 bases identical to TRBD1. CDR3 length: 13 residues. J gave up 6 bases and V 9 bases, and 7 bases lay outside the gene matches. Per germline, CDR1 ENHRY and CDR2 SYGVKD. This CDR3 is CAIKVQGPGELFF. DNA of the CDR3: TGTGCCATTAAGGTACAGGGGCCCGGGGAGCTGTTTTTT.

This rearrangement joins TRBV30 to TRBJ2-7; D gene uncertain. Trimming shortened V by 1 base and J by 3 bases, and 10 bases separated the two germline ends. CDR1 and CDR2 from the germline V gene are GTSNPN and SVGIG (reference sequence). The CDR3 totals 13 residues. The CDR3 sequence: CAWSEVHNYEQYF. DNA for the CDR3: TGTGCCTGGAGTGAAGTTCACAACTACGAGCAGTACTTC.

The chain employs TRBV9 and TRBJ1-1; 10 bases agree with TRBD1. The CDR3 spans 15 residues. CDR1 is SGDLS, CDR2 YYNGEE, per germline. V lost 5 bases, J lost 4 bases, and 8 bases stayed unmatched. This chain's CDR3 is CASRLPGQGFTEAFF. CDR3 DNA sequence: TGTGCCAGCAGGTTGCCGGGACAGGGGTTCACTGAAGCTTTCTTT.

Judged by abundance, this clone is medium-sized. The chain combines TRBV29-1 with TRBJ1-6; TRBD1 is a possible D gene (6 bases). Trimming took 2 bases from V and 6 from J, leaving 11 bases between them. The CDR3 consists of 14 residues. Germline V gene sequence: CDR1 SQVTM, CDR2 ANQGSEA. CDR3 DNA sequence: TGCAGCGTTGAAAGAGACAGGCGTAATTCACCCCTCCACTTT. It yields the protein CSVERDRRNSPLHF.

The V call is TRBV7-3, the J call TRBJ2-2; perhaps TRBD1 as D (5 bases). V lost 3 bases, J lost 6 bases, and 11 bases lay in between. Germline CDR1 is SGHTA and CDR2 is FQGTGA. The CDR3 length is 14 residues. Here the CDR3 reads CASSLNQGSGELFF. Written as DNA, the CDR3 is TGTGCCAGCAGCTTGAACCAGGGCTCCGGGGAGCTGTTTTTT.